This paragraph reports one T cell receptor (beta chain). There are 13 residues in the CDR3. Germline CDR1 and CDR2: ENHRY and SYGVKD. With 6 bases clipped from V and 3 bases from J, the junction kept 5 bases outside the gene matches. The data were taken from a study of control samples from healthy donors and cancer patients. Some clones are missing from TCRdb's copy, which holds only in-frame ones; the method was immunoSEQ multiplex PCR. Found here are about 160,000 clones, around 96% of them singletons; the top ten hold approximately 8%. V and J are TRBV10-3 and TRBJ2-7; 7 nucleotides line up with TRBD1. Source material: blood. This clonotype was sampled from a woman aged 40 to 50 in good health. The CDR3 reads CAIRRGQDYEQYF. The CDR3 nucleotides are TGTGCCATCAGGAGGGGGCAGGACTACGAGCAGTACTTC.